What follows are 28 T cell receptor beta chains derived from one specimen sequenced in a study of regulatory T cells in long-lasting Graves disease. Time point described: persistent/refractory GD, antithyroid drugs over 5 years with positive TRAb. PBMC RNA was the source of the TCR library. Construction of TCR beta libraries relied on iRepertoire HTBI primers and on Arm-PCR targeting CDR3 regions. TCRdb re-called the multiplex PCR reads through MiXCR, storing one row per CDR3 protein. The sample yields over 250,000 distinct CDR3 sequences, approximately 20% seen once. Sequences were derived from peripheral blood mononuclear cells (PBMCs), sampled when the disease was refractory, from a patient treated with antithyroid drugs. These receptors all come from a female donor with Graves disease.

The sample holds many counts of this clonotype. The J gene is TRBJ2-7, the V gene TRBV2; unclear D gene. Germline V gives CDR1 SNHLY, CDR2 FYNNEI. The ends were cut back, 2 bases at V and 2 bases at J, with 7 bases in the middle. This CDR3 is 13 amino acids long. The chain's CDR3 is CASSESRTYEQYF. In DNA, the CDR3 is TGTGCCAGCAGTGAAAGCAGGACCTACGAGCAGTACTTC.

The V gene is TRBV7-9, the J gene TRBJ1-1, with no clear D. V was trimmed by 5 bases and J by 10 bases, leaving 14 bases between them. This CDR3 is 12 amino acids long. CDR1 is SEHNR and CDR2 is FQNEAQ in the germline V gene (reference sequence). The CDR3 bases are TGTGCCAGCAGCCTAGATGAGGGCCCAGCTTTCTTT. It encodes CASSLDEGPAFF.

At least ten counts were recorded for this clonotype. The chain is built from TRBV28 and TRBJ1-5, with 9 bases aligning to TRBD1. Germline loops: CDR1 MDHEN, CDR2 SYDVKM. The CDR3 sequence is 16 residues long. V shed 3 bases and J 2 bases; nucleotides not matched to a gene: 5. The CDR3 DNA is TGTGCCAGCAGTTTGGGACAGGGAATAGGCAATCAGCCCCAGCATTTT. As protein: CASSLGQGIGNQPQHF.

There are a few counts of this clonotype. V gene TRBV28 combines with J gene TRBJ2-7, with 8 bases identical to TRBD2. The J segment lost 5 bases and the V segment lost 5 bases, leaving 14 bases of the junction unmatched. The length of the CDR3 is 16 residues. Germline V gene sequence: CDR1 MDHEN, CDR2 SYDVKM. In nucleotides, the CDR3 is TGTGCCAGCAGTGCTAGGGACGGGACTAGGTATCACGAGCAGTACTTC. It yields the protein CASSARDGTRYHEQYF.

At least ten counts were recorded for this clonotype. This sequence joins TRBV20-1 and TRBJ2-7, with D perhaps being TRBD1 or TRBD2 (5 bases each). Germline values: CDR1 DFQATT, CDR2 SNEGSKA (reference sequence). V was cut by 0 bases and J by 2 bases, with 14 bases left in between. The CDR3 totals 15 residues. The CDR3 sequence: CSARDGTLPTYEQYF. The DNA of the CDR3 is TGCAGTGCTAGAGATGGGACGCTACCGACCTACGAGCAGTACTTC.

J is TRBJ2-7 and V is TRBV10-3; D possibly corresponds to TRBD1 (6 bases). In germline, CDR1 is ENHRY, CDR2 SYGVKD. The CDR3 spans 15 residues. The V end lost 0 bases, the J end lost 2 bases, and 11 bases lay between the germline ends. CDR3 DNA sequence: TGTGCCATCAGTGAGTCGGGTGGACAGCCCTACGAGCAGTACTTC. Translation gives CAISESGGQPYEQYF.

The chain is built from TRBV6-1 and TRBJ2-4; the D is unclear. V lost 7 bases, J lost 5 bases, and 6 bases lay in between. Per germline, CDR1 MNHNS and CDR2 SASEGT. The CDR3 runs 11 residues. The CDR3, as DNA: TGTGCCAGCAAGAATGAAAACATTCAGTACTTC. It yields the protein CASKNENIQYF.

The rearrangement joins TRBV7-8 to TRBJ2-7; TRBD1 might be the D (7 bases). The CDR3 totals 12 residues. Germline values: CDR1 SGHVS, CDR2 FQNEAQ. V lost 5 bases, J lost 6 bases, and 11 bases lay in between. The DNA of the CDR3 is TGTGCCAGCAGCCAGGGGGGACGCGAGCAGTACTTC. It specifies CASSQGGREQYF.

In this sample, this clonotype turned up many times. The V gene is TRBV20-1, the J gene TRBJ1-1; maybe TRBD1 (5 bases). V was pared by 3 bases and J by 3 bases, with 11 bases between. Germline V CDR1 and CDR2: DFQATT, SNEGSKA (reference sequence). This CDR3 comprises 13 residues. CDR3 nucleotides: TGCAGTGCTAGGGCGGGACGGGACACTGAAGCTTTCTTT. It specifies CSARAGRDTEAFF.

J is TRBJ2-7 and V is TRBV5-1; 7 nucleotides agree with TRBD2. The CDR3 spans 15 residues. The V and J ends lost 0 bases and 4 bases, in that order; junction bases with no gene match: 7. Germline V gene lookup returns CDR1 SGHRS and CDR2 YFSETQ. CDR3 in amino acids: CASSLVTGEGYEQYF. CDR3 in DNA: TGCGCCAGCAGCTTGGTCACCGGGGAGGGTTACGAGCAGTACTTC. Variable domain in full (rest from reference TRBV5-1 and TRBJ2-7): KAGVTQTPRYLIKTRGQQVTLSCSPISGHRSVSWYQQTPGQGLQFLFEYFSETQRNKGNFPGRFSGRQFSNSRSEMNVSTLELGDSALYLCASSLVTGEGYEQYFGPGTRLTVT.

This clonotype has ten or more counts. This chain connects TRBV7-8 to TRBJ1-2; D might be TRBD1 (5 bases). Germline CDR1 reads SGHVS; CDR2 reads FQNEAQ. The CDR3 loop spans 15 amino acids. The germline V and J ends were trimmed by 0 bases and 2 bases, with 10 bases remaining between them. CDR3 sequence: CASSLALTANYGYTF. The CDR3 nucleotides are TGTGCCAGCAGCTTAGCGTTGACAGCCAACTATGGCTACACCTTC.

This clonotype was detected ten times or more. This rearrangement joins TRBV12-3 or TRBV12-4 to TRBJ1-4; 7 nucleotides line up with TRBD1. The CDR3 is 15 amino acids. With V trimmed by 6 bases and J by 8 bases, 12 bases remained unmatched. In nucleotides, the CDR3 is TGTGCCAGCAGCCACTCAGACAGGGATAACGAAAAACTGTTTTTT. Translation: CASSHSDRDNEKLFF.

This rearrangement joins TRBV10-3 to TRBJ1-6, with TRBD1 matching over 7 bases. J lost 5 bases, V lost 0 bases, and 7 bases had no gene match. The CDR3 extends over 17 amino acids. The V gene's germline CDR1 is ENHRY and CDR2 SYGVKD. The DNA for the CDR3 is TGTGCCATCAGTGAGTCCCAGGGGGTTGGGAATAATTCACCCCTCCACTTT. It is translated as CAISESQGVGNNSPLHF.

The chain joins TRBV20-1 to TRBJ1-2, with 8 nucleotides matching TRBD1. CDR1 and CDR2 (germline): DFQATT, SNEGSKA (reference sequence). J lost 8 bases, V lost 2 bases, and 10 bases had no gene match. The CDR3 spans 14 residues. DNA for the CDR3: TGCAGTGCTAGAAGAGGTCCAGGGGGCCGGGGCTACACCTTC. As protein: CSARRGPGGRGYTF.

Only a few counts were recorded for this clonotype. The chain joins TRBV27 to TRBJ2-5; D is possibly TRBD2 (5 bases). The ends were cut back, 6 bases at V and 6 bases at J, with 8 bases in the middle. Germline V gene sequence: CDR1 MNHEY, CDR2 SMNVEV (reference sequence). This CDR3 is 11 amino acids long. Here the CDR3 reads CASRRGQTQYF. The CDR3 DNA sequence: TGTGCCAGCAGGAGAGGGCAGACCCAGTACTTC.

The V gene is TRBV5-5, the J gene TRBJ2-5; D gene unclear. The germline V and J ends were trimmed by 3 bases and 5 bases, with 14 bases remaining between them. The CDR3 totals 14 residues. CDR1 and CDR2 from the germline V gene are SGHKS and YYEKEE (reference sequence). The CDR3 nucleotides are TGTGCCAGCAGCTACCTGACTGCGGAGGAGACCCAGTACTTC. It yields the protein CASSYLTAEETQYF.

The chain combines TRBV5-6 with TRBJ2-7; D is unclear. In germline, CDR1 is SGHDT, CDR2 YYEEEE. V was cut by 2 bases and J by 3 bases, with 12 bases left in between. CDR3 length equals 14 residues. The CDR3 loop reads CASSFRSSDYEQYF. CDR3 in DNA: TGTGCCAGCAGCTTTAGAAGTTCTGACTACGAGCAGTACTTC.

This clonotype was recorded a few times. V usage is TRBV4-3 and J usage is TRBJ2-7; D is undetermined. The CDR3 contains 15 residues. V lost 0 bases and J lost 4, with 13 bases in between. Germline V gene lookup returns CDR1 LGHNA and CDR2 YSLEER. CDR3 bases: TGCGCCAGCAGCCAAGATCGAAATAGCAGATACGAGCAGTACTTC. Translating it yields CASSQDRNSRYEQYF.

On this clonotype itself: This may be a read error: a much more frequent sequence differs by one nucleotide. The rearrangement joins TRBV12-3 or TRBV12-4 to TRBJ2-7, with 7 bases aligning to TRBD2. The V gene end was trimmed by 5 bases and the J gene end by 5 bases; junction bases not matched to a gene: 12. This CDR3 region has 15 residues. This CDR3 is CASSPLVGGPNEQYF. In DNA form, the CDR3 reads TGTGCCAGCAGTCCCCTAGTGGGAGGGCCAAACGAGCAGTACTTC.

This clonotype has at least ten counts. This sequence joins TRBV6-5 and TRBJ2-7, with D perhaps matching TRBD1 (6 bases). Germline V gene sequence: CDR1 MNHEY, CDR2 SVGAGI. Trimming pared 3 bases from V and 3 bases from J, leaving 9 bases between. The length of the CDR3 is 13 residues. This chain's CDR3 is CASSYGQNYEQYF. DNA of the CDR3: TGTGCCAGCAGTTATGGACAGAACTACGAGCAGTACTTC.

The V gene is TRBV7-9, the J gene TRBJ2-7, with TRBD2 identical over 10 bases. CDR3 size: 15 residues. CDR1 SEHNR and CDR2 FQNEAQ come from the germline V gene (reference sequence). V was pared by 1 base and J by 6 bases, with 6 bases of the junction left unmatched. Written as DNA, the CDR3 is TGTGCCAGCAGCTTAGGTCTAGCGGGAGTTTTCGAGCAGTACTTC. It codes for CASSLGLAGVFEQYF.

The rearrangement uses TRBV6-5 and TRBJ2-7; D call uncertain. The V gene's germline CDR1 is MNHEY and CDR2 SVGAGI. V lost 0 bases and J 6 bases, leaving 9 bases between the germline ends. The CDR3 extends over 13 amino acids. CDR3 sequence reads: CASSYSTWGEQYF. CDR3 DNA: TGTGCCAGCAGTTACTCGACGTGGGGCGAGCAGTACTTC.

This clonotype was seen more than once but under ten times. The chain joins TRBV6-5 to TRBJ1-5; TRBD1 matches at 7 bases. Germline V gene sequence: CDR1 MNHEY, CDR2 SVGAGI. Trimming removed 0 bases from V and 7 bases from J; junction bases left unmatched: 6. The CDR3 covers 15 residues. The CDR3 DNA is TGTGCCAGCAGTTACTCGCGACAGGGCGGGCAGCCCCAGCATTTT. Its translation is CASSYSRQGGQPQHF.

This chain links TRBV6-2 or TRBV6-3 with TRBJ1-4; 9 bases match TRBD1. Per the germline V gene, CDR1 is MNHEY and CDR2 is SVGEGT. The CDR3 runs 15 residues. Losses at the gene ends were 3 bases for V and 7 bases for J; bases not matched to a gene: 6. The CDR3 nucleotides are TGTGCCAGCAGTTATCTGGGGACAGGGACTGAAAAACTGTTTTTT. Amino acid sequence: CASSYLGTGTEKLFF.

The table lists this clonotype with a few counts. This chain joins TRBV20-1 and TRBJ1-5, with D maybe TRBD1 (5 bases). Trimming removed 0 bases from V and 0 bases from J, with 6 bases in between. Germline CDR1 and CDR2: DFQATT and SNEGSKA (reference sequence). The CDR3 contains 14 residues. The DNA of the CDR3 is TGCAGTGCTAGAGATGACAGTAGCAATCAGCCCCAGCATTTT. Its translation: CSARDDSSNQPQHF.

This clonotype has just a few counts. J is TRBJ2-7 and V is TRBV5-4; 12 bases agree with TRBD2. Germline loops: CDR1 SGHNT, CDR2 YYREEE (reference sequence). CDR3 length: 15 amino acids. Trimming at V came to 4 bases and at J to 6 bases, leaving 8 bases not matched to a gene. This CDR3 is CASSRVLAGGGEQYF. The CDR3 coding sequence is TGTGCCAGCAGCCGGGTACTAGCGGGAGGAGGCGAGCAGTACTTC.

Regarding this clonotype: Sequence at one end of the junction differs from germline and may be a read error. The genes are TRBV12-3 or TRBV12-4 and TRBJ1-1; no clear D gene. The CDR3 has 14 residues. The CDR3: CAGSFTRMNTEAFF. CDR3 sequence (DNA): TGTGCCGGCAGCTTTACCAGGATGAACACTGAAGCTTTCTTT.

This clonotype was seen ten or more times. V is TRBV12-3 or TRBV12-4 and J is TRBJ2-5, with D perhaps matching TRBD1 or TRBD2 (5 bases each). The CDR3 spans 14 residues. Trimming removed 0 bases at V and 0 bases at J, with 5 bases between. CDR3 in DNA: TGTGCCAGCAGTTTAGCGGGACACCAAGAGACCCAGTACTTC. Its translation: CASSLAGHQETQYF.